Listed here are 5 T cell receptor beta chains from one sample, sequenced in a study of tumor and adjacent non-tumor tissue in lung cancer. The library came from three nested PCR rounds adapted from ARM-PCR protocols. TCRdb ran MiXCR on the multiplex PCR reads and lists one entry per CDR3 protein. Here the sample spans about 68,000 distinct CDR3 sequences, 55% to 70% being singletons. The template was RNA from unsorted bulk tissue. Specimen: lung tumor tissue. These receptors all stem from a man over 45 with non-small cell lung cancer.

About this clonotype: One junction end disagrees with the germline gene, perhaps due to a read error. The V gene is TRBV28, the J gene TRBJ1-5; D call uncertain. The CDR3 loop spans 14 amino acids. Germline V lookup: CDR1 MDHEN, CDR2 SYDVKM. CDR3 in DNA: TGTGCCTGCAGTTTAGGGTTTGACAACCAGCCCCAGCATTTT. Amino acids: CACSLGFDNQPQHF. The full variable domain, in which reference TRBV28 and TRBJ1-5 provide the parts outside the CDR3, is DVKVTQSSRYLVKRTGEKVFLECVQDMDHENMFWYRQDPGLGLRLIYFSYDVKMKEKGDIPEGYSVSREKKERFSLILESASTNQTSMYLCACSLGFDNQPQHFGDGTRLSIL.

The rearrangement links TRBV20-1 to TRBJ2-7; a weak D match, TRBD1 (7 bases). The germline V and J ends were trimmed by 1 base and 1 base, with 17 bases remaining between them. Germline CDR1 is DFQATT and CDR2 is SNEGSKA (reference sequence). This CDR3 contains 16 residues. DNA for the CDR3: TGCAGTGCTAGAGCTGCAGGGGGGTTGGGGTCCTACGAGCAGTACTTC. Protein product: CSARAAGGLGSYEQYF.

Details on this clonotype: At one end, the junction sequence differs from germline, possibly due to a read error. J is TRBJ2-3 and V is TRBV12-3 or TRBV12-4; a weak D match, TRBD2 (5 bases). The CDR3 covers 15 residues. The CDR3: CASNQWTGNTDTQYF. CDR3 coding DNA: TGTGCCAGCAACCAGTGGACTGGAAACACAGATACACAGTATTTT.

The chain employs TRBV11-2 and TRBJ2-3; D ambiguous. Germline CDR1 SGHAT, CDR2 FQNNGV. This CDR3 has 18 residues. V gave up 4 bases and J gave up 4 bases, with 24 bases separating them. The CDR3 nucleotides are TGTGCCAGCAGCTCCAACCCTGGCAAGTTCCTATTCTCAGATACGCAGTATTTT. This gives the protein CASSSNPGKFLFSDTQYF.

As regards this clonotype: At one end the junction does not follow the germline gene, possibly because of a read error. The rearrangement links TRBV11-2 to TRBJ2-5; either TRBD1 or TRBD2 may fit D (5 bases each). The CDR3 loop spans 13 amino acids. Germline-derived CDR1 and CDR2 are SGHAT and FQNNGV. Here the CDR3 reads CASSLWRGETQCF. The CDR3 DNA sequence: TGTGCCAGCAGCTTATGGAGAGGGGAGACCCAGTGCTTC.